The TCR beta chain described here comes from a study of cytomegalovirus exposure and HLA in healthy donors. At the level of the study: The roughly 130 validation repertoires used the same platform as the roughly 670 first-cohort repertoires (as reported by a later analysis).

The study's findings and limits: Rare TCR sequences predominated, though certain public TCRs were found in many donors. The study designated 150 or so TCR beta chains cytomegalovirus-associated.

Details on this clone: Its antigen is currently unknown.

CDR1 is MNHEY, CDR2 SMNVEV, per germline (reference sequence). Germline trimming cut 3 bases from V and 8 bases from J; bases unmatched to any gene: 5. The CDR3 runs 13 residues. Clones were read by immunoSEQ multiplex PCR, and TCRdb kept only the in-frame ones, dropping some. The data hold about 360,000 clones, with just over 85% observed a single time. The J gene is TRBJ1-2, the V gene TRBV27, with 8 bases that match TRBD1. This TCR came from a woman between 18 and 29 years old in good health and CMV-seronegative. The sample consisted of PBMCs. CDR3 DNA: TGTGCCAGCAGTTTGAGACAGGGGTGGGGCTACACCTTC. Its translation is CASSLRQGWGYTF.